The 27 T cell receptor beta chains given below trace back to one sample, sequenced in a study of blood T cell repertoires in COVID-19 (dated by TCRdb to about 2020). The method was the immunoSEQ multiplex PCR assay. Entries here come from immuneACCESS through TCRdb and include only in-frame sequences with V and J called. Some clones fail to appear in such tables; in the studies checked, an unresolved V gene covers under half of the shortfall, and the cause of the remainder is unknown. The sample table records some 300,000 clones; 89% of these occur just once. Of the sample, 1.8% falls within the top ten clones. Sequences were obtained from peripheral blood. The receptors originated from a woman aged 25 to 39 with COVID-19, enrolled during active disease.

V and J are TRBV3-1 (or the pseudogene TRBV3-2) and TRBJ1-3, with D hard to call. Germline V gene sequence: CDR1 LGHDT, CDR2 YNNKEL (reference sequence). The CDR3 consists of 17 residues. V was shortened by 2 bases and J by 0 bases, with 14 bases between the two germline ends. CDR3 DNA: TGTGCCAGCAGCCAAAAGGCTCCCGCTAGCTCTGGAAACACCATATATTTT. As protein: CASSQKAPASSGNTIYF.

The chain is built from TRBV7-7 and TRBJ2-5; weak D call: TRBD2 (5 bases). Trimming cost V 1 base and J 5 bases, with 11 bases left between them. Germline V gene sequence: CDR1 SSHAT, CDR2 FNYEAQ (reference sequence). The CDR3 is 14 residues long. The CDR3 here is CASSLGGVSETQYF. CDR3 coding DNA: TGTGCCAGCAGCTTAGGGGGAGTTAGCGAGACCCAGTACTTC.

The chain is built from TRBV28 and TRBJ2-5; TRBD2 is a possible D gene (5 bases). The CDR3 totals 13 residues. V lost 7 bases, J lost 2 bases, and 11 bases lay in between. Per the germline V gene, CDR1 is MDHEN and CDR2 is SYDVKM. CDR3 DNA sequence: TGTGCCAGCAACCGCGGGTTTCAAGAGACCCAGTACTTC. As protein: CASNRGFQETQYF.

This clone was observed once. The chain recombines TRBV7-2 with TRBJ1-6, with D possibly being TRBD1 (6 bases). V gave up 5 bases and J gave up 6 bases, with 11 bases separating them. Germline V lookup: CDR1 SGHTA, CDR2 FQGNSA. This CDR3 contains 14 residues. The CDR3 here is CASSTMDSNSPLHF. The CDR3 coding sequence is TGTGCCAGCAGCACGATGGACAGTAATTCACCCCTCCACTTT.

The rearrangement links TRBV5-1 to TRBJ1-4; D call uncertain. V was cut by 1 base and J by 0 bases, with 4 bases left in between. This CDR3 has 14 residues. Germline lookup yields CDR1 SGHRS and CDR2 YFSETQ. In DNA, the CDR3 is TGCGCCAGCAGCTTGACAACAACTAATGAAAAACTGTTTTTT. Translated, it gives CASSLTTTNEKLFF.

This clone was seen only once. J is TRBJ1-6 and V is TRBV28; 8 bases are a match to TRBD1. The CDR3 is made up of 16 amino acids. V shed 5 bases, J shed 0 bases, and the junction held 3 bases outside the gene matches. Germline values: CDR1 MDHEN, CDR2 SYDVKM. The CDR3 protein is CASSRTGSSYNSPLHF. The DNA for the CDR3 is TGTGCCAGCAGTAGGACAGGGAGCTCCTATAATTCACCCCTCCACTTT.

The chain employs TRBV9 and TRBJ2-3; D remains unclear. From germline, CDR1 is SGDLS and CDR2 YYNGEE. Trimming removed 0 bases at V and 4 bases at J, with 12 bases between. The CDR3 is 15 residues long. This CDR3 is CASSVDATEPDTQYF. DNA of the CDR3: TGTGCCAGCAGCGTAGACGCGACGGAGCCAGATACGCAGTATTTT.

The chain has TRBV5-5 and TRBJ1-1; a weak D match, TRBD1 (6 bases). Germline assignment: CDR1 SGHKS and CDR2 YYEKEE (reference sequence). The length of the CDR3 is 14 residues. Trimming shortened V by 4 bases and J by 2 bases, and 12 bases separated the two germline ends. The CDR3 region is CASSSRTANTEAFF. The CDR3 region has the DNA TGTGCCAGCAGCAGCCGGACAGCTAACACTGAAGCTTTCTTT.

V is TRBV28 and J is TRBJ1-1; D is ambiguous. The CDR3 length is 17 residues. Germline loops: CDR1 MDHEN, CDR2 SYDVKM. The V and J ends lost 4 bases and 7 bases respectively, with 25 bases between them. The DNA for the CDR3 is TGTGCCAGCAGTTCCCCTAGATCAACTCGAGCCAACGTTGAAGCTTTCTTT. Translating it yields CASSSPRSTRANVEAFF.

The CDR3 nucleotides are TGTGCCATCAGTGAGCAACAGGGAGCCACAGATACGCAGTATTTT. As protein: CAISEQQGATDTQYF. The rearrangement joins TRBV10-3 to TRBJ2-3; D is possibly TRBD1 (6 bases). In germline, CDR1 is ENHRY, CDR2 SYGVKD. Trimming stripped 2 bases from V and 2 bases from J, with 11 bases between. This CDR3 is built from 15 residues.

The chain joins TRBV5-6 to TRBJ1-2; 9 bases are shared with TRBD1. V lost 2 bases and J lost 7; bases outside the gene matches: 9. Germline V gives CDR1 SGHDT, CDR2 YYEEEE. This CDR3 region has 15 residues. This CDR3 reads CASSLTGQGRSGYTF. As DNA, the CDR3 is TGTGCCAGCAGCTTAACAGGACAGGGGAGAAGTGGCTACACCTTC.

This clone was observed once. The genes are TRBV3-1 (or the pseudogene TRBV3-2) and TRBJ1-2, with D possibly being TRBD1 (5 bases). This CDR3 spans 13 amino acids. Per the germline V gene, CDR1 is LGHDT and CDR2 is YNNKEL (reference sequence). Trimming shortened V by 8 bases and J by 4 bases, and 14 bases separated the two germline ends. CDR3 sequence (DNA): TGTGCCAGCCGTGGGAGGGGATCCTATGGCTACACCTTC. Residues: CASRGRGSYGYTF.

The chain employs TRBV2 and TRBJ2-6; 9 bases fit TRBD1. Trimming cost V 11 bases and J 0 bases; bases outside gene matches: 5. The CDR3 length is 15 residues. Germline assignment: CDR1 SNHLY and CDR2 FYNNEI. DNA of the CDR3: TGTGCCGTACGGGACAGGGTCTCTGGGGCCAACGTCCTGACTTTC. Translation gives CAVRDRVSGANVLTF.

The chain couples TRBV3-1 (or the pseudogene TRBV3-2) to TRBJ1-1; tentative D call: TRBD1 (6 bases). The V and J ends lost 1 base and 4 bases respectively, with 10 bases between them. The germline CDR1 and CDR2 sequences are LGHDT and YNNKEL (reference sequence). This CDR3 is built from 14 residues. Here the CDR3 reads CASSQGGGPTEAFF. The CDR3 nucleotides are TGTGCCAGCAGCCAAGGGGGGGGGCCCACTGAAGCTTTCTTT.

The chain employs TRBV4-2 and TRBJ2-5; 13 nucleotides agree with TRBD2. Trimming at V came to 3 bases and at J to 2 bases, leaving 9 bases not matched to a gene. The CDR3 sequence is 18 residues long. Germline lookup yields CDR1 LGHNA and CDR2 YNFKEQ. CDR3 in DNA: TGTGCCAGCAGCCATGGACTAGCGGGGGATAGGGGACAAGAGACCCAGTACTTC. Encoded protein: CASSHGLAGDRGQETQYF.

The chain has TRBV7-2 and TRBJ2-7, with 14 bases lining up with TRBD2. V was pared by 2 bases and J by 7 bases, with 4 bases of the junction left unmatched. Germline values: CDR1 SGHTA, CDR2 FQGNSA. CDR3 size: 15 residues. CDR3 protein: CASSLTGLAGGEQYF. For the CDR3, the DNA is TGTGCCAGCAGCTTAACCGGACTAGCGGGGGGTGAGCAGTACTTC. The full variable domain, in which reference TRBV7-2 and TRBJ2-7 provide the parts outside the CDR3, is GAGVSQSPSNKVTEKGKDVELRCDPISGHTALYWYRQSLGQGLEFLIYFQGNSAPDKSGLPSDRFSAERTGGSVSTLTIQRTQQEDSAVYLCASSLTGLAGGEQYFGPGTRLTVT.

The CDR3 loop reads CASSPHRGMNTEAFF. The CDR3 coding sequence is TGTGCCAGCAGCCCGCACCGGGGGATGAACACTGAAGCTTTCTTT. The chain couples TRBV9 to TRBJ1-1, with TRBD1 as a possible D gene (5 bases). Germline V CDR1 and CDR2: SGDLS, YYNGEE. Trimming left V 4 bases short and J 0 bases short, with 13 bases between. CDR3 length: 15 amino acids.

This chain connects TRBV4-1 to TRBJ2-5, with 10 positions matching TRBD2. The CDR3 has 16 amino acids. Germline assignment: CDR1 MGHRA and CDR2 YSYEKL. V gave up 1 base and J gave up 5 bases; unmatched junction bases: 7. The chain's CDR3 is CASSQGVAGGLETQYF. In nucleotides, the CDR3 is TGCGCCAGCAGCCAAGGGGTAGCGGGGGGTTTGGAGACCCAGTACTTC.

The chain uses TRBV2 and TRBJ2-3, with 9 bases aligning to TRBD2. CDR1 and CDR2 from the germline V gene are SNHLY and FYNNEI. The V segment lost 2 bases and the J segment 5 bases; nucleotides outside the gene matches: 8. This CDR3 region has 16 residues. CDR3 nucleotides: TGTGCCAGCAGTGAATCGCGGGGGGGCCTGGGAGATACGCAGTATTTT. Encoded protein: CASSESRGGLGDTQYF.

The chain employs TRBV2 and TRBJ2-4; tentatively, D is TRBD1 (6 bases). V lost 7 bases and J lost 8, with 12 bases in between. This CDR3 region has 12 residues. The germline CDR1 and CDR2 sequences are SNHLY and FYNNEI. The CDR3 nucleotides are TGTGCCAGCAAACAGGGTTTGGACATTCAGTACTTC. Amino acid sequence: CASKQGLDIQYF.

The genes are TRBV19 and TRBJ2-5, with D maybe TRBD2 (7 bases). Trimming took off 6 bases at V and 9 bases at J, with 14 bases between the two ends. CDR3 length equals 12 residues. Germline V CDR1 and CDR2: LNHDA, SQIVND (reference sequence). The CDR3 bases are TGTGCCAGTAGCGGGGGGCCCTGGGCCCAGTACTTC. The encoded protein is CASSGGPWAQYF. The whole variable domain, filled in from reference TRBV19 and TRBJ2-5, reads DGGITQSPKYLFRKEGQNVTLSCEQNLNHDAMYWYRQDPGQGLRLIYYSQIVNDFQKGDIAEGYSVSREKKESFPLTVTSAQKNPTAFYLCASSGGPWAQYFGPGTRLLVL.

The chain uses TRBV27 and TRBJ2-7, with D maybe TRBD1 (6 bases). With 4 bases removed from V and 7 bases from J, the gap between germline ends came to 11 bases. The CDR3 is made up of 12 amino acids. Germline V gene data show CDR1 as MNHEY and CDR2 as SMNVEV (reference sequence). CDR3 nucleotide sequence: TGTGCCAGCAGTTCCAGCGGACAGGAGCAGTACTTC. Translated, it gives CASSSSGQEQYF.

The chain employs TRBV11-3 and TRBJ1-1; D is undetermined. Trimming left V 3 bases short and J 1 base short, with 6 bases between. In germline, CDR1 is SGHNT, CDR2 YENEEA. The CDR3 spans 13 residues. The CDR3 loop is CASSLQANTEAFF. The DNA for the CDR3 is TGTGCCAGCAGCTTGCAGGCGAACACTGAAGCTTTCTTT.

The rearrangement joins TRBV4-2 to TRBJ2-1; 10 bases line up with TRBD2. CDR1 is LGHNA and CDR2 is YNFKEQ in the germline V gene. This CDR3 region has 15 residues. V trimming: 4 bases; J trimming: 4 bases; junction bases outside the gene matches: 4. The CDR3 nucleotides read TGTGCCAGCAGCCCTAGCGGGGGAGGTTACAATGAGCAGTTCTTC. Encoded protein: CASSPSGGGYNEQFF.

The chain joins TRBV7-2 to TRBJ2-1; D gene uncertain. Trimming removed 1 base at V and 5 bases at J, with 6 bases between. The CDR3 runs 13 residues. CDR1 is SGHTA, CDR2 FQGNSA, per germline. The CDR3 nucleotides read TGTGCCAGCAGCTTAGTACTAAACAATGAGCAGTTCTTC. This translates into CASSLVLNNEQFF.

J is TRBJ1-1 and V is TRBV15; no definite D call. CDR3 length: 15 residues. Trimming cost V 0 bases and J 1 base, with 9 bases left between them. Germline CDR1 LNHNV, CDR2 YYDKDF (reference sequence). The CDR3 is CATSRDPGPNTEAFF. DNA for the CDR3: TGTGCCACCAGCAGAGATCCAGGCCCGAACACTGAAGCTTTCTTT.

The chain couples TRBV7-2 to TRBJ1-1; D remains unclear. Trimming left V 5 bases short and J 3 bases short, with 16 bases between. Per the germline V gene, CDR1 is SGHTA and CDR2 is FQGNSA. The length of the CDR3 is 15 residues. This CDR3 reads CASSLVERRDTEAFF. The CDR3 DNA follows: TGTGCCAGCAGCCTAGTTGAGAGGCGGGACACTGAAGCTTTCTTT.